This T cell receptor (beta chain) stems from a study of blood T cell repertoires in COVID-19 (dated by TCRdb to 2018 to 2021). Describing the broader study: The collaborator samples originated in the United States, Italy and Spain and spanned the acute and convalescent phases of COVID-19. The material from the prospective study consisted of cDNA or gDNA derived from T cells, B-cell-depleted T cells, or PBMCs. The dataset comprised deeply sampled blood TCRbeta repertoires from subjects exposed to, actively infected with, or recovered from COVID-19. The repertoires were made available in a free public database intended to serve as a resource for research on the immune response to SARS-CoV-2. Samples were obtained from the ongoing ImmuneRACE study (first 160 participants) and from some 1,200 subjects provided by 6 global collaborators. Nearly every sample came with metadata listing a de-identified subject ID, COVID-19 status, age in years and sex. HLA class I and class II types, where available, came from metadata supplied by the sample provider rather than from assay-based typing. Overall results and qualifications from the work: How much clinical and demographic metadata was included differed by source and by participant, and the metadata was provided uncurated.

Deletion took 4 bases off V and 1 base off J, with a span of 13 bases between the germline ends. Reading from cysteine to phenylalanine, the CDR3 counts 16 amino acids. Kept here is only the CDR3 DNA, which spans 48 bases and is read in frame from base 1. Via the germline V gene (reference sequence), CDR1 is SEHNR and CDR2 FQNEAQ. This clone turned up a few times. What antigen it recognizes has not been identified. Base qualities were left out, and no much larger clone turns up one base away. TCRbeta CDR3 regions were amplified from genomic DNA using the immunoSEQ Assay, a bias-controlled multiplex PCR. The paper's processing steps were these. The number of nucleated cells in each sample was estimated by amplification of reference gene primers within the assay. To quantify the absolute abundance of each unique TCRbeta CDR3 rearrangement, sequence reads were collapsed and filtered. For each sample, productive Simpson clonality was calculated as the square root of Simpson's diversity index over productive rearrangements. TCRdb obtained this table from immuneACCESS and retained in-frame rearrangements with V and J assigned. These tables miss some clones; where compared with another copy, unresolved V genes account for less than half of the shortfall, and the remainder is unexplained. That table is the source of V, J and clone size, and D and trimming were worked out from the DNA. The sample records some 290,000 clones, under 90% of which are singletons. The ten largest clonotypes hold over 2.5% of the sample.

Collaborating institutions collected whole blood in K2EDTA tubes following their own protocols. For TCRbeta analysis, collaborators shipped samples in one of three forms: frozen whole blood, isolated PBMCs, or DNA extracted from either of those sample types. This receptor was identified in an older woman with active or convalescent COVID-19. Specimen: peripheral blood. The chain is assembled from TRBV7-9 and TRBJ2-2, with TRBD2 perhaps the D gene, on 5 matching bases. The CDR3 protein: CASSSRAGGNTGELFF. The bases read TGTGCCAGCAGCTCGAGGGCAGGCGGGAACACCGGGGAGCTGTTTTTT.